A selection of T cell receptor beta chains follows, all from one sample in a study of cytomegalovirus exposure and HLA in healthy donors. This table comes from immunoSEQ multiplex PCR, and its TCRdb copy is limited to in-frame clones, with some not included. The sample carries 60,000 to 90,000 clones, less than 75% recorded once. Sequencing was done on a sample of PBMCs. These receptors originate from a man aged 35 to 55 in good health and CMV-seropositive. Both conserved end residues are part of each CDR3. The order of the fields is J gene, D gene, V gene, clone size, CDR3 protein, CDR3 DNA. D genes are given only for firm matches. Size is stated for part of the rows, as once, few or many counts, or as a class when the clone is expanded.

j_call: TRBJ2-2; d_call: -; v_call: TRBV7-3; clone_size: -; cdr3_aa: CASSLTIGRSGSGELFF; cdr3_nt: TGTGCCAGCAGCTTAACGATAGGCCGCTCCGGGTCCGGGGAGCTGTTTTTT
j_call: TRBJ1-3; d_call: -; v_call: TRBV7-6; clone_size: -; cdr3_aa: CASSDPTTGGNTIYF; cdr3_nt: TGTGCCAGCAGCGACCCGACAACAGGTGGAAACACCATATATTTT
j_call: TRBJ1-1; d_call: -; v_call: TRBV30; clone_size: -; cdr3_aa: CAWSVTVNTEAFF; cdr3_nt: TGTGCCTGGAGTGTGACAGTAAACACTGAAGCTTTCTTT
j_call: TRBJ2-1; d_call: TRBD2; v_call: TRBV5-4; clone_size: -; cdr3_aa: CASSFRTSGHNEQFF; cdr3_nt: TGTGCCAGCAGCTTCAGGACTAGCGGCCACAATGAGCAGTTCTTC
j_call: TRBJ2-7; d_call: -; v_call: TRBV7-9; clone_size: -; cdr3_aa: CASSPIYEQYF; cdr3_nt: TGTGCCAGCAGCCCTATCTACGAGCAGTACTTC
j_call: TRBJ1-3; d_call: TRBD1; v_call: TRBV5-1; clone_size: -; cdr3_aa: CASSYGQGAGNTIYF; cdr3_nt: TGCGCCAGCAGCTATGGACAGGGAGCTGGAAACACCATATATTTT
j_call: TRBJ1-1; d_call: -; v_call: TRBV10-2; clone_size: once; cdr3_aa: CASSDGGLNTEAFF; cdr3_nt: TGCGCCAGCAGTGACGGGGGTTTGAACACTGAAGCTTTCTTT
j_call: TRBJ2-1; d_call: TRBD1; v_call: TRBV10-2; clone_size: -; cdr3_aa: CASRPTGVRAYNEQFF; cdr3_nt: TGCGCCAGCAGACCAACAGGGGTCAGGGCCTACAATGAGCAGTTCTTC
j_call: TRBJ1-4; d_call: -; v_call: TRBV28; clone_size: -; cdr3_aa: CASRRTRGEKLFF; cdr3_nt: TGTGCCAGCAGACGGACCCGAGGGGAAAAACTGTTTTTT
j_call: TRBJ2-1; d_call: TRBD1; v_call: TRBV5-8; clone_size: few; cdr3_aa: CASTGGNEQFF; cdr3_nt: TGTGCCAGCACAGGGGGCAATGAGCAGTTCTTC
j_call: TRBJ2-1; d_call: -; v_call: TRBV6-5; clone_size: few; cdr3_aa: CASSYSGSSYNEQFF; cdr3_nt: TGTGCCAGCAGTTACTCCGGGAGCTCCTACAATGAGCAGTTCTTC
j_call: TRBJ2-3; d_call: -; v_call: TRBV5-4; clone_size: -; cdr3_aa: CASSFSGVKVQYF; cdr3_nt: TGTGCCAGCAGCTTCTCCGGGGTCAAGGTGCAGTATTTT
j_call: TRBJ1-5; d_call: -; v_call: TRBV10-3; clone_size: -; cdr3_aa: CATRTGNSNQPQHF; cdr3_nt: TGTGCCACTCGGACCGGGAATAGCAATCAGCCCCAGCATTTT
j_call: TRBJ1-4; d_call: -; v_call: TRBV29-1; clone_size: -; cdr3_aa: CSGGVVGEKLFF; cdr3_nt: TGCAGCGGCGGGGTCGTCGGTGAAAAACTGTTTTTT
j_call: TRBJ1-1; d_call: -; v_call: TRBV7-8; clone_size: few; cdr3_aa: CASSLGETEAFF; cdr3_nt: TGTGCCAGCAGCTTAGGGGAGACTGAAGCTTTCTTT
j_call: TRBJ2-7; d_call: TRBD1; v_call: TRBV2; clone_size: few; cdr3_aa: CASSGTGSHEQYF; cdr3_nt: TGTGCCAGCAGTGGGACAGGGAGCCACGAGCAGTACTTC